This T cell receptor beta chain was observed in a study of blood T cell repertoires in COVID-19. On the study more broadly: Sources were T cells, B-cell-depleted T cells, or PBMCs; the material itself was cDNA or gDNA.

CDR1 and CDR2 (germline): SGHVS, FNYEAQ. This CDR3 has 16 residues. V was clipped by 3 bases and J by 3 bases, with 14 bases between them. Source study methods: Estimation of nucleated cell counts was performed using reference gene primer amplification. Data came from immunoSEQ multiplex PCR; TCRdb stores just in-frame clones and leaves some out. V and J calls and clone size follow that table, whereas D and trimming were derived from the DNA. Of approximately 64,000 clones listed, roughly 88% are singletons. Material for sequencing was peripheral blood. This chain links TRBV7-6 with TRBJ2-2, with a possible D match to TRBD1 (6 bases). The source is an older man with acute or convalescent COVID-19. CDR3 residues: CASSFVQGTDTGELFF. The DNA for the CDR3 is TGTGCCAGCAGCTTCGTTCAGGGGACGGACACCGGGGAGCTGTTTTTT.